This passage covers 32 T cell receptor beta chains from one sample sequenced in a study of cytomegalovirus exposure and HLA in healthy donors. Amplification used 60 Vbeta primers and 13 Jbeta primers. Sequenced by immunoSEQ multiplex PCR; TCRdb stores in-frame clones only, minus some. Of about 140,000 clones in the sample, 80% were seen once. The sequencing input was PBMCs. These receptors all come from a man in his forties in good health and CMV-seropositive.

The gene calls are TRBV5-1 and TRBJ1-1; 7 bases line up with TRBD1. J was trimmed by 4 bases and V by 4 bases; bases with no gene match: 10. Germline loops: CDR1 SGHRS, CDR2 YFSETQ. The CDR3 totals 15 residues. This chain's CDR3 is CASSLGRGQTTEAFF. CDR3 sequence (DNA): TGCGCCAGCAGCCTGGGTAGGGGGCAGACCACTGAAGCTTTCTTT.

The chain is built from TRBV14 and TRBJ1-2, with 8 bases identical to TRBD1. The CDR3 is made up of 16 amino acids. The germline gives CDR1 SGHDN, CDR2 FVKESK. With 1 base clipped from V and 12 bases from J, the junction kept 16 bases outside the gene matches. For the CDR3, the DNA is TGTGCCAGCAGCCAAGTTTGGACAGGGAGTATCGTCAGGCACACCTTC. It specifies CASSQVWTGSIVRHTF.

V and J are TRBV6-5 and TRBJ1-5; 9 bases match TRBD1. Losses at the gene ends were 6 bases for V and 7 bases for J; bases not matched to a gene: 10. Germline V gives CDR1 MNHEY, CDR2 SVGAGI. The CDR3 is 15 amino acids. The CDR3 spells CASRQTGQGNQPQHF. In nucleotides, the CDR3 is TGTGCCAGCAGACAGACGGGACAGGGTAACCAGCCCCAGCATTTT.

The chain recombines TRBV5-4 with TRBJ2-1, with 8 bases matching TRBD2. The germline V gene encodes CDR1 SGHNT and CDR2 YYREEE (reference sequence). CDR3 length: 12 amino acids. The V segment lost 7 bases and the J segment 6 bases; nucleotides outside the gene matches: 3. CDR3 in DNA: TGTGCCAGCGCCGGGGGGGCCAATGAGCAGTTCTTC. Translated, it gives CASAGGANEQFF.

This clone turned up a few times. The chain has TRBV5-4 and TRBJ2-1; D uncertain. The CDR3 is made up of 15 amino acids. Trimming removed 2 bases at V and 5 bases at J, with 14 bases between. Germline lookup yields CDR1 SGHNT and CDR2 YYREEE (reference sequence). Here the CDR3 DNA reads TGTGCCAGCAGCTTTCCACCTACTAAGAACAATGAGCAGTTCTTC. This translates into CASSFPPTKNNEQFF.

V is TRBV4-1 and J is TRBJ2-7; TRBD2 matches 9 bases. Germline V gene sequence: CDR1 MGHRA, CDR2 YSYEKL. This CDR3 has 16 amino acids. Losses at the gene ends were 0 bases for V and 5 bases for J; bases not matched to a gene: 8. The CDR3 spells CASSQDTAGGVDEQYF. In DNA form, the CDR3 reads TGCGCCAGCAGCCAAGATACCGCGGGAGGGGTCGACGAGCAGTACTTC.

This clone is deemed large. Distinct nucleotide sequences in the sample also encode this CDR3. CDR3: CASSETSGRASYNEQFF. CDR3 bases: TGTGCCAGCAGCGAGACTAGCGGGAGGGCATCCTACAATGAGCAGTTCTTC. The V and J genes are TRBV13 and TRBJ2-1, with 14 positions matching TRBD2. The trim removed 5 bases at V and 1 base at J, leaving 4 bases unmatched. The length of the CDR3 is 17 residues. Germline loops: CDR1 PRHDT, CDR2 FYEKMQ (reference sequence).

This clone was picked up a small number of times. The chain is built from TRBV19 and TRBJ1-5; no firm D call. Trimming removed 5 bases at V and 1 base at J, with 9 bases between. Germline V gene data show CDR1 as LNHDA and CDR2 as SQIVND (reference sequence). The CDR3 is 14 residues long. Here the CDR3 reads CASSPQLSNQPQHF. The CDR3 DNA is TGTGCCAGTAGTCCTCAACTGAGCAATCAGCCCCAGCATTTT.

The chain carries TRBV6-6 and TRBJ2-2, with D possibly TRBD2 on 6 matching bases. CDR1 and CDR2 (germline): MNHNY, SVGAGI (reference sequence). V dropped 6 bases and J dropped 6 bases, with 17 bases sitting between them. The CDR3 totals 15 residues. Here the CDR3 DNA reads TGTGCCAGCAGCTCCCTCGGGGGAGATGCCGGGGAGCTGTTTTTT. Its protein product is CASSSLGGDAGELFF.

The V gene is TRBV4-1, the J gene TRBJ1-1; D is possibly TRBD1 (5 bases). Trimming cost V 4 bases and J 0 bases, with 21 bases left between them. The CDR3 sequence is 18 residues long. Per germline, CDR1 MGHRA and CDR2 YSYEKL. CDR3 region: CASSRQFVAGFMNTEAFF. CDR3 in DNA: TGCGCCAGCAGCCGACAGTTTGTAGCGGGTTTCATGAACACTGAAGCTTTCTTT.

The chain joins TRBV5-4 to TRBJ2-7, with TRBD1 matching over 7 bases. Germline trimming cut 6 bases from V and 1 base from J; bases unmatched to any gene: 4. CDR1 is SGHNT, CDR2 YYREEE, per germline (reference sequence). The CDR3 is 13 residues long. DNA of the CDR3: TGTGCCAGCACCCCGGGACAGTCCTACGAGCAGTACTTC. This sequence encodes CASTPGQSYEQYF.

The rearrangement links TRBV14 to TRBJ1-1; 8 bases are shared with TRBD1. The CDR3 runs to 14 residues. With 3 bases clipped from V and 6 bases from J, the junction kept 6 bases outside the gene matches. Germline assignment: CDR1 SGHDN and CDR2 FVKESK. CDR3 in amino acids: CASSHRGQGSEAFF. CDR3 nucleotides: TGTGCCAGCAGCCACAGGGGGCAGGGATCTGAAGCTTTCTTT.

The genes are TRBV5-1 and TRBJ2-7, with D unresolved. Trimming stripped 0 bases from V and 2 bases from J, with 12 bases between. Germline V gives CDR1 SGHRS, CDR2 YFSETQ. This CDR3 contains 15 residues. This CDR3 reads CASSLELKPTYEQYF. The CDR3 DNA reads as TGCGCCAGCAGCTTGGAATTAAAACCTACCTACGAGCAGTACTTC. The full variable domain, rest sourced from reference TRBV5-1 and TRBJ2-7, is KAGVTQTPRYLIKTRGQQVTLSCSPISGHRSVSWYQQTPGQGLQFLFEYFSETQRNKGNFPGRFSGRQFSNSRSEMNVSTLELGDSALYLCASSLELKPTYEQYFGPGTRLTVT.

The chain joins TRBV18 to TRBJ1-2, with 7 positions matching TRBD1. V dropped 5 bases and J dropped 7; count of bases not matched to a gene: 10. CDR1 is KGHSH and CDR2 is LQKENI in the germline V gene. The CDR3 runs to 14 residues. CDR3 in DNA: TGTGCCAGCTCATCAGACAGGGTGCGAGGTGGCTACACCTTC. This encodes CASSSDRVRGGYTF.

The chain carries TRBV6-1 and TRBJ2-3, with a weak D call TRBD1 (5 bases). The CDR3 extends over 13 amino acids. V lost 3 bases and J lost 7, with 11 bases in between. The germline V gene has CDR1 MNHNS and CDR2 SASEGT. The CDR3 is CASSETVRNTQYF. The CDR3 bases are TGTGCCAGCAGTGAGACAGTCAGGAATACGCAGTATTTT.

In this sample, this clone turned up once. The chain has TRBV27 and TRBJ1-1; 7 bases line up with TRBD1. V lost 2 bases, J lost 1 base, and 1 base stayed unmatched. The germline CDR1 and CDR2 sequences are MNHEY and SMNVEV (reference sequence). The CDR3 length is 14 residues. CDR3 loop: CASSLDRANTEAFF. CDR3 nucleotides: TGTGCCAGCAGTTTAGACAGGGCGAACACTGAAGCTTTCTTT.

The chain recombines TRBV7-9 with TRBJ1-1; 10 positions match TRBD1. V lost 6 bases, J lost 3 bases, and 13 bases stayed unmatched. CDR1 and CDR2 from the germline V gene are SEHNR and FQNEAQ (reference sequence). The CDR3 sequence is 17 residues long. CDR3 nucleotide sequence: TGTGCCAGCAGTTTTAGAAGGACAGGGGGGTTCGACACTGAAGCTTTCTTT. Its protein product is CASSFRRTGGFDTEAFF.

This chain connects TRBV7-2 to TRBJ2-3, with a weak D call TRBD1 (6 bases). Trimming removed 0 bases at V and 4 bases at J, with 11 bases between. Germline values: CDR1 SGHTA, CDR2 FQGNSA. The CDR3 loop spans 15 amino acids. The CDR3: CASSLAGAGADTQYF. The CDR3 nucleotides are TGTGCCAGCAGCTTAGCGGGGGCTGGCGCAGATACGCAGTATTTT.

This chain links TRBV6-1 with TRBJ1-2; no definite D call. Germline V gives CDR1 MNHNS, CDR2 SASEGT. The CDR3 consists of 14 residues. Trimming left V 8 bases short and J 1 base short, with 14 bases between. For the CDR3, the DNA is TGTGCCAGCTCCTTTCTTAACAGTAACTATGGCTACACCTTC. This encodes CASSFLNSNYGYTF.

The gene calls are TRBV29-1 and TRBJ1-1; weak D call: TRBD1 (6 bases). V lost 4 bases, J lost 1 base, and 10 bases lay in between. Germline values: CDR1 SQVTM, CDR2 ANQGSEA. The CDR3 covers 13 residues. The CDR3: CSVAGQQNTEAFF. CDR3 DNA sequence: TGCAGCGTTGCGGGACAACAGAACACTGAAGCTTTCTTT.

The rearrangement joins TRBV5-4 to TRBJ1-2; TRBD1 might be the D (5 bases). This CDR3 comprises 13 residues. The germline gives CDR1 SGHNT, CDR2 YYREEE (reference sequence). Trimming pared 6 bases from V and 9 bases from J, leaving 18 bases between. CDR3: CASILPGLESYTF. The CDR3 DNA sequence: TGTGCCAGCATCCTTCCGGGACTGGAGAGCTACACCTTC.

The chain couples TRBV5-8 to TRBJ1-2; a weak D match, TRBD1 (6 bases). Germline lookup yields CDR1 SGHTS and CDR2 YDEGEE. The V end lost 0 bases, the J end lost 2 bases, and 17 bases lay between the germline ends. The CDR3 sequence is 17 residues long. The CDR3 spells CASSLGHTGFGNYGYTF. In DNA, the CDR3 is TGTGCCAGCAGCTTGGGGCACACAGGGTTTGGGAACTATGGCTACACCTTC.

V usage is TRBV5-1 and J usage is TRBJ1-1; a possible D gene is TRBD1 (5 bases). V shed 5 bases and J shed 2 bases, with 10 bases lying between them. Germline loops: CDR1 SGHRS, CDR2 YFSETQ. The CDR3 is 13 amino acids. CDR3: CASSPDTNTEAFF. For the CDR3, the DNA is TGCGCCAGCAGTCCGGACACCAACACTGAAGCTTTCTTT.

The V gene is TRBV5-6, the J gene TRBJ2-7, with 11 bases matching TRBD1. The CDR3 length is 14 residues. The germline V gene has CDR1 SGHDT and CDR2 YYEEEE. V dropped 1 base and J dropped 9; count of bases not matched to a gene: 6. CDR3: CASSLRDRGSGQYF. DNA for the CDR3: TGTGCCAGCAGCTTGCGGGACAGGGGGTCGGGGCAGTACTTC.

This rearrangement joins TRBV21-1 to TRBJ2-7; the DNA was not compared with TRBD2, the D call given in the table. TRBV21-1 is a documented pseudogene. The CDR3 consists of 15 residues. In DNA, the CDR3 is TGTGCCAGCAGCAACGTTAGCGGGGGGGCCTACGAGCAGTACTTC. Protein product: CASSNVSGGAYEQYF.

The chain links TRBV19 to TRBJ1-5; the D is unclear. There are 13 residues in the CDR3. V was clipped by 3 bases and J by 7 bases, with 10 bases between them. CDR1 LNHDA and CDR2 SQIVND come from the germline V gene (reference sequence). The CDR3: CASSIPGNQPQHF. In nucleotides, the CDR3 is TGTGCCAGTAGTATCCCCGGGAACCAGCCCCAGCATTTT.

This clone was seen a few times. The chain links TRBV7-9 to TRBJ1-1; D gene ambiguous. The germline V gene encodes CDR1 SEHNR and CDR2 FQNEAQ (reference sequence). The CDR3 runs to 14 residues. Trimming pared 5 bases from V and 5 bases from J, leaving 15 bases between. The CDR3 is CASSAGWEWTEAFF. The CDR3 region has the DNA TGTGCCAGCAGCGCGGGGTGGGAATGGACTGAAGCTTTCTTT.

The rearrangement uses TRBV27 and TRBJ1-5, with D possibly TRBD1 on 5 matching bases. Trimming shortened V by 3 bases and J by 0 bases, and 9 bases separated the two germline ends. This CDR3 contains 15 residues. Germline loops: CDR1 MNHEY, CDR2 SMNVEV (reference sequence). CDR3 sequence reads: CASSFLGASNQPQHF. DNA for the CDR3: TGTGCCAGCAGTTTCCTAGGGGCTAGCAATCAGCCCCAGCATTTT.

V usage is TRBV5-1 and J usage is TRBJ2-1, with D perhaps matching TRBD2 (5 bases). Trimming took off 4 bases at V and 3 bases at J, with 11 bases between the two ends. The CDR3 totals 14 residues. Germline V gene lookup returns CDR1 SGHRS and CDR2 YFSETQ. CDR3 sequence reads: CASSPRTVYNEQFF. The CDR3 DNA reads TGCGCCAGCAGCCCAAGGACTGTCTACAATGAGCAGTTCTTC.

The gene calls are TRBV4-2 and TRBJ2-5; 8 bases fit TRBD1. This CDR3 is 15 amino acids long. The germline CDR1 and CDR2 sequences are LGHNA and YNFKEQ. J was trimmed by 5 bases and V by 0 bases; bases with no gene match: 5. This chain's CDR3 is CASSQDPRGQETQYF. The CDR3 nucleotides read TGTGCCAGCAGCCAAGATCCCAGGGGGCAGGAGACCCAGTACTTC.

J is TRBJ1-5 and V is TRBV7-8; D not certain. Germline V CDR1 and CDR2: SGHVS, FQNEAQ. CDR3 size: 17 residues. V was trimmed by 0 bases and J by 0 bases, leaving 12 bases between them. The CDR3 bases are TGTGCCAGCAGCTTAGCTCTTTACAGATATAGCAATCAGCCCCAGCATTTT. It yields the protein CASSLALYRYSNQPQHF.

The rearrangement uses TRBV5-6 and TRBJ2-7; a weak D match, TRBD1 (5 bases). The CDR3 is made up of 14 amino acids. The V gene's germline CDR1 is SGHDT and CDR2 YYEEEE. Trimming removed 4 bases at V and 4 bases at J, with 15 bases between. The CDR3 loop is CASSRRRQSYEQYF. CDR3 in DNA: TGTGCCAGCAGCCGAAGGAGACAGTCTTACGAGCAGTACTTC.